This TCR beta chain comes out of a study of blood T cell repertoires in COVID-19. At the level of the study: The United States, Italy and Spain were the sources of the acute and convalescent COVID-19 samples. T cells, B-cell-depleted T cells, or PBMCs provided the cDNA or gDNA that served as material.

Seattle enrolled patients during active infection and tracked them longitudinally. As originally analysed: Amplification from reference gene primers served as the basis for estimated nucleated cell counts. Clones were sequenced by immunoSEQ multiplex PCR, and TCRdb holds only the in-frame ones, with some missing. The V and J calls and clone size come from that table; D and trimming were worked out from the DNA. The sample has 230,000 or so clones; about four fifths are singletons. The clonotype was recovered from a woman aged 80 or over with COVID-19, enrolled during active disease. Sequenced material: peripheral blood.

The CDR3 bases are TGCGCCAGCAGCTGGACTAGCGGGATAGCCAAAAACATTCAGTACTTC. Translated, it gives CASSWTSGIAKNIQYF. V is TRBV5-1 and J is TRBJ2-4, with 12 positions matching TRBD2. Germline V lookup: CDR1 SGHRS, CDR2 YFSETQ. The CDR3 length is 16 residues. With V trimmed by 3 bases and J by 0 bases, 1 base remained unmatched.